Following are 5 T cell receptor beta chains from one sample sequenced in a study of blood T cell repertoires in COVID-19. The data were produced by immunoSEQ multiplex PCR, yet TCRdb's version contains in-frame clones alone and is incomplete. Here the sample spans about 350,000 clones, roughly 86% being singletons. The sample was peripheral blood. The receptors here all came from a man aged 25 to 40 with COVID-19, enrolled during active disease.

The chain has TRBV24-1 and TRBJ2-5; 8 nucleotides agree with TRBD1. The germline CDR1 and CDR2 sequences are KGHDR and SFDVKD. V lost 3 bases and J lost 4; bases outside the gene matches: 6. This CDR3 contains 15 residues. The CDR3 DNA sequence: TGTGCCACCAGTGATGGACAGGGATTAGCAGAGACCCAGTACTTC. Translating it yields CATSDGQGLAETQYF.

V usage is TRBV30 and J usage is TRBJ2-1; TRBD2 aligns across 10 bases. Germline CDR1 reads GTSNPN; CDR2 reads SVGIG (reference sequence). V trimming: 0 bases; J trimming: 6 bases; junction bases outside the gene matches: 11. This CDR3 spans 17 amino acids. CDR3 nucleotides: TGTGCCTGGAGTGTAATGATTCTAGCGGGAGCCCTCAATGAGCAGTTCTTC. Translation: CAWSVMILAGALNEQFF.

The chain uses TRBV24-1 and TRBJ2-3, with a weak D call TRBD1 (5 bases). CDR3 size: 21 residues. Germline-derived CDR1 and CDR2 are KGHDR and SFDVKD. Deletions cut 3 bases from V and 8 bases from J, with 35 bases between. The CDR3 coding sequence is TGTGCCACCAGTGATCCCAGGGCCGCTAGTTCAAAATCAAGGACCACAACTACGCAGTATTTT. It codes for CATSDPRAASSKSRTTTTQYF.

The gene calls are TRBV19 and TRBJ2-7; a weak D match, TRBD2 (5 bases). CDR1 and CDR2 from the germline V gene are LNHDA and SQIVND (reference sequence). CDR3 length: 15 amino acids. With 5 bases removed from V and 0 bases from J, the gap between germline ends came to 14 bases. The CDR3 reads CASSYGERSSYEQYF. The DNA for the CDR3 is TGTGCCAGTAGTTACGGGGAGCGGAGCTCCTACGAGCAGTACTTC.

With respect to this clone: The same CDR3 is also encoded by other DNA sequences in this sample. The chain joins TRBV29-1 to TRBJ1-1, with a possible D match to TRBD1 (5 bases). The CDR3 has 12 residues. Trimming shortened V by 6 bases and J by 1 base, and 9 bases separated the two germline ends. The germline gives CDR1 SQVTM, CDR2 ANQGSEA. The CDR3: CSVARGNTEAFF. CDR3 coding DNA: TGCAGCGTCGCTAGGGGGAACACTGAAGCTTTCTTT.